This entry describes one TCR beta chain. With 0 bases clipped from V and 6 bases from J, the junction kept 13 bases outside the gene matches. The length of the CDR3 is 18 residues. The V gene's germline CDR1 is LGHDT and CDR2 YNNKEL (reference sequence). The sample belongs to a study of blood T cell repertoires in COVID-19. As processed by the authors: Estimation of nucleated cell counts was performed using reference gene primer amplification. Repertoires were generated with immunoSEQ multiplex PCR, while TCRdb's copy carries only in-frame clones and drops some. Clonal size and the V and J genes are those of that table, whereas D and trimming came from the DNA. There are approximately 80,000 clones in the sample; approximately 88% occur only once, and approximately 46% lies in the top ten.

This receptor was identified in a human donor in a cohort sampled during active COVID-19. The chain couples TRBV3-1 (or the pseudogene TRBV3-2) to TRBJ2-3, with TRBD2 identical over 9 bases. Sequencing used peripheral blood. The CDR3 loop reads CASSQDIHSGRPGDTQYF. DNA of the CDR3: TGTGCCAGCAGCCAAGATATCCACAGCGGGAGGCCCGGGGATACGCAGTATTTT.